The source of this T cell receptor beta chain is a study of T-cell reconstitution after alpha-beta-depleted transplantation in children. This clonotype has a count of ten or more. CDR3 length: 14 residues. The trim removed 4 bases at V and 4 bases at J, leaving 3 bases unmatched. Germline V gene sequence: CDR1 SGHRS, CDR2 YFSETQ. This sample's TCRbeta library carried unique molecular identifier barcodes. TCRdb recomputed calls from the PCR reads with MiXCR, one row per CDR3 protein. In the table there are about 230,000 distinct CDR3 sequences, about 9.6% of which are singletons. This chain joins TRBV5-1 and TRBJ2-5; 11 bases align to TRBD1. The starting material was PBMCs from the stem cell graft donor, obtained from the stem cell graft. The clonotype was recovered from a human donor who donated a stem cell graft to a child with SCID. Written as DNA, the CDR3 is TGCGCCAGCAGCACGGGGACAGGGGGAGAGACCCAGTACTTC. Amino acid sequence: CASSTGTGGETQYF.